The 10 T cell receptor beta chains presented below share a single source sample, sequenced in a study of blood T cell repertoires in COVID-19. Using immunoSEQ multiplex PCR, the repertoire was profiled, and TCRdb retains in-frame clones only, with some absent. The sample records some 200,000 clones, 94% being singletons. Sequenced material: peripheral blood. Receptors originate from a man aged 30 to 39 with COVID-19, enrolled during active disease.

This chain joins TRBV19 and TRBJ2-1; 7 nucleotides match TRBD2. This CDR3 spans 16 amino acids. Germline trimming cut 5 bases from V and 4 bases from J; bases unmatched to any gene: 11. Germline assignment: CDR1 LNHDA and CDR2 SQIVND (reference sequence). CDR3 DNA: TGTGCCAGTAGTGGGGGGGGACTGGGAGGTTACAATGAGCAGTTCTTC. Amino acids: CASSGGGLGGYNEQFF.

The chain carries TRBV5-4 and TRBJ2-7; the match to TRBD1 covers 11 bases. V lost 4 bases, J lost 4 bases, and 7 bases stayed unmatched. This CDR3 comprises 15 residues. In germline, CDR1 is SGHNT, CDR2 YYREEE (reference sequence). The CDR3 loop reads CASSDGQGAWYEQYF. The CDR3 DNA sequence: TGTGCCAGCAGCGACGGACAGGGGGCGTGGTACGAGCAGTACTTC.

The chain joins TRBV3-1 (or the pseudogene TRBV3-2) to TRBJ1-5; 7 bases are a match to TRBD1. The CDR3 covers 15 residues. The V segment lost 0 bases and the J segment 6 bases; nucleotides outside the gene matches: 5. The germline gives CDR1 LGHDT, CDR2 YNNKEL (reference sequence). CDR3 in amino acids: CASSQEPGGGQPQHF. The CDR3 nucleotides are TGTGCCAGCAGCCAAGAGCCAGGGGGAGGTCAGCCCCAGCATTTT.

The chain is built from TRBV9 and TRBJ1-5, with no clear D. Germline CDR1 and CDR2: SGDLS and YYNGEE. The ends were cut back, 0 bases at V and 1 base at J, with 8 bases in the middle. This CDR3 contains 15 residues. The CDR3 reads CASSVGMGSNQPQHF. For the CDR3, the DNA is TGTGCCAGCAGCGTAGGTATGGGCAGCAATCAGCCCCAGCATTTT.

This chain connects TRBV4-2 to TRBJ2-5; 10 nucleotides match TRBD2. Germline CDR1 is LGHNA and CDR2 is YNFKEQ. The CDR3 runs to 14 residues. The junction had 6 bases not matched to a gene; V was cut back by 6 bases and J by 5 bases. The CDR3 bases are TGTGCCAGCAGGCTAACTAGCGGGGCCGAGACCCAGTACTTC. This codes for CASRLTSGAETQYF.

This rearrangement joins TRBV13 to TRBJ1-6, with unresolved D. The CDR3 extends over 15 amino acids. Germline V gene lookup returns CDR1 PRHDT and CDR2 FYEKMQ (reference sequence). The V end was cut by 6 bases, the J end by 2 bases, with 11 bases between. The CDR3 reads CASRPSGTYNSPLHF. CDR3 DNA sequence: TGTGCCAGCAGACCCTCCGGGACCTATAATTCACCCCTCCACTTT.

The V and J genes are TRBV7-9 and TRBJ1-1; maybe TRBD1 (6 bases). The CDR3 totals 16 residues. From germline, CDR1 is SEHNR and CDR2 FQNEAQ (reference sequence). Trimming shortened V by 0 bases and J by 4 bases, and 15 bases separated the two germline ends. DNA for the CDR3: TGTGCCAGCAGCTTAGCGCGAGCAGGGGAGGGCACTGAAGCTTTCTTT. This translates into CASSLARAGEGTEAFF.

The chain uses TRBV24-1 and TRBJ1-2, with D possibly TRBD1 on 5 matching bases. The germline V gene has CDR1 KGHDR and CDR2 SFDVKD. Trimming pared 2 bases from V and 8 bases from J, leaving 14 bases between. The CDR3 runs to 14 residues. This CDR3 reads CATSDSRDWRGYTF. CDR3 in DNA: TGTGCCACCAGTGATTCCCGGGACTGGAGGGGCTACACCTTC.

This clone was recorded only once. The chain is built from TRBV10-2 and TRBJ2-7; tentative D call: TRBD1 (6 bases). V lost 7 bases and J lost 3, with 19 bases in between. The V gene's germline CDR1 is WSHSY and CDR2 SAAADI. This CDR3 has 15 residues. The CDR3 DNA follows: TGCGCCAGCACTTTAACCGGGACACCTAACTACGAGCAGTACTTC. This encodes CASTLTGTPNYEQYF.

This sequence joins TRBV10-3 and TRBJ1-2, with 7 bases identical to TRBD1. V lost 6 bases, J lost 8 bases, and 15 bases stayed unmatched. Germline CDR1 ENHRY, CDR2 SYGVKD. This CDR3 has 15 amino acids. In DNA form, the CDR3 reads TGTGCCATCAGCCTACCAGCTGGACAGGAAGGCGGCTACACCTTC. It codes for CAISLPAGQEGGYTF.